The 21 T cell receptor beta chains below all came from one sample that was sequenced in a study of tissue T cells after allogeneic stem cell transplantation. Sequencing used immunoSEQ multiplex PCR; TCRdb keeps in-frame clones, though not all of them. The sample records approximately 47,000 clones, about 73% being singletons. Sequenced material: sorted cells pooled from one or two spleens. The receptor source for this set is a pool of C57BL/6 mice in good health.

With respect to this clone: Gene names are mouse gene names. The read falls 1 residue short of the CDR3 end, and the missing part is taken from the germline J gene. This rearrangement joins TRBV12-1 to TRBJ1-2; TRBD1 might be the D (5 bases). Looked up from germline, CDR1 is SGHSN and CDR2 is HYEKVE. The V end was cut by 4 bases, the J end by 0 bases, with 8 bases between. There are 13 residues in the CDR3. CDR3 protein: CASSTTANSDYTF. Incomplete CDR3 DNA: TGTGCCAGCTCCACGACAGCAAACTCCGACTACACC.

This clone was counted a few times. Mouse names are used for the genes. The DNA ends 1 residue before the CDR3 does, and the rest of the CDR3 is filled in from the germline J gene. The chain combines TRBV2 with TRBJ2-7, with 9 bases matching TRBD2. CDR3 length equals 14 residues. J gave up 6 bases and V 1 base, and 4 bases lay outside the gene matches. CDR1 and CDR2 (germline): LGHNA, YSYQKL. CDR3 DNA (partial): TGTGCCAGCAGCCAAGGGAACTGGGGGGTTGAACAGTAC. Amino acid sequence: CASSQGNWGVEQY. The entire CDR3 protein reads CASSQGNWGVEQYF.

A word on this clone: The gene symbols are mouse symbols. Read sequence stops 1 residue before the CDR3 end, and the germline J gene provides the missing end. The chain is built from TRBV13-3 and TRBJ1-1; D gene uncertain. The ends were cut back, 0 bases at V and 0 bases at J, with 3 bases in the middle. Germline CDR1 is NNHDY and CDR2 is SYVADS. The CDR3 runs to 13 residues. CDR3 DNA (partial): TGTGCCAGCAGTGATGGGCAGAACACAGAAGTCTTC. Protein product: CASSDGQNTEVF. The whole CDR3 protein reads CASSDGQNTEVFF.

A remark on this clone: Germline and genes: mouse. The CDR3 extends 1 residue past the end of the read, so its final part is completed from the germline J gene. The chain has TRBV13-1 and TRBJ2-5; perhaps TRBD1 as D (6 bases). V was clipped by 0 bases and J by 2 bases, with 10 bases between them. Germline CDR1 NSHNY, CDR2 SYGAGN. The CDR3 has 15 residues. CDR3 bases read: TGTGCCAGCAGTGATGCACGGGACATCCAAGACACCCAGTAC. Translating gives CASSDARDIQDTQY. Given in full, the CDR3 is CASSDARDIQDTQYF.

In the case of this clone: The listed genes are named as in mouse. Incomplete CDR3 DNA: TGTGCCAGCAGTGGCACTGGGGGGGCTGAGGAACAGTAC. Protein sequence: CASSGTGGAEEQY. The full-length CDR3 reads as CASSGTGGAEEQYF. V is TRBV13-1 and J is TRBJ2-7, with TRBD2 identical over 11 bases. The read ends 1 residue before the CDR3 terminus; that terminus is restored from the germline J gene. This CDR3 is built from 14 residues. V was clipped by 3 bases and J by 7 bases; unmatched bases: 6. Germline V gives CDR1 NSHNY, CDR2 SYGAGN.

This clone was detected once. Germline and genes: mouse. The read ends 1 residue early relative to the CDR3; the germline J gene fills the gap. This chain uses TRBV3 with TRBJ2-3; D may be TRBD1 (7 bases). V was cut by 6 bases and J by 0 bases, with 16 bases left in between. Germline CDR1 and CDR2: SNHLY and FYNGKV (reference sequence). The CDR3 length is 16 residues. CDR3 in amino acids: CASSQRGPSSAETLYF. The sequenced CDR3 bases are TGTGCCAGCAGTCAAAGGGGGCCGTCTAGTGCAGAAACGCTGTAT.

For this clone: Gene names are mouse gene names. The sequenced fragment ends 1 residue before the CDR3 boundary, so the rest is inferred from the germline J gene. The rearrangement links TRBV19 to TRBJ2-3; 11 bases fit TRBD2. Germline loops: CDR1 FNHDT, CDR2 SITEND (reference sequence). The CDR3 is made up of 17 amino acids. The V gene end was trimmed by 1 base and the J gene end by 0 bases; junction bases not matched to a gene: 4. The CDR3 here is CASSIWTGGTSAETLYF. The covered CDR3 bases are TGTGCCAGCAGTATATGGACTGGGGGGACTAGTGCAGAAACGCTGTAT.

This clone showed up just a few times. Each gene name is a mouse one. The missing CDR3 end, 1 residue past where the read stops, is filled in from the germline J gene. The chain recombines TRBV2 with TRBJ2-5; D is possibly TRBD1 or TRBD2 (5 bases each). Trimming took off 0 bases at V and 6 bases at J, with 7 bases between the two ends. The CDR3 spans 13 residues. In germline, CDR1 is LGHNA, CDR2 YSYQKL. CDR3 bases read: TGTGCCAGCAGCCAAGAGGGGGTCGACACCCAGTAC. It is translated as CASSQEGVDTQY. The full CDR3 protein is CASSQEGVDTQYF.

This clone was recorded once. Mouse gene names apply. The read gets to within 1 residue of the CDR3 end, and the germline J gene fills in the rest. The rearrangement joins TRBV13-2 to TRBJ2-5; D unresolved. The germline V gene has CDR1 NNHNN and CDR2 SYGAGS (reference sequence). The length of the CDR3 is 14 residues. The V and J ends lost 2 bases and 0 bases respectively, with 7 bases between them. Partial CDR3 DNA: TGTGCCAGCGGTGACCCAATTAACCAAGACACCCAGTAC. This encodes CASGDPINQDTQY. The whole CDR3 sequence reads CASGDPINQDTQYF.

In its sample, this clone was seen a few times. The gene names here belong to mouse. The read ends 1 residue before the CDR3 terminus; that terminus is restored from the germline J gene. The chain employs TRBV2 and TRBJ2-2; a possible D gene is TRBD1 (5 bases). V lost 3 bases to trimming and J lost 6 bases, with 8 bases between them. Per germline, CDR1 LGHNA and CDR2 YSYQKL. There are 13 residues in the CDR3. Incomplete CDR3 DNA: TGTGCCAGCAGCCAGCAGGGTGCCGGGCAGCTCTAC. This gives the protein CASSQQGAGQLY. The CDR3 in full is CASSQQGAGQLYF.

A note on this clone: Gene labels here are mouse ones. The read ends 1 residue early relative to the CDR3; the germline J gene fills the gap. The chain links TRBV2 to TRBJ1-6; no clear D. TRBJ1-6 is given ORF status, its function remaining uncertain. The CDR3 runs to 14 residues. The germline CDR1 and CDR2 sequences are LGHNA and YSYQKL. Trimming cost V 0 bases and J 4 bases, with 4 bases left between them. CDR3 DNA (partial): TGTGCCAGCAGCCAAGATCCTTATAATTCGCCCCTCTAC. Encoded protein: CASSQDPYNSPLY. The full CDR3 reads CASSQDPYNSPLYF.

Details on this clone: Gene names and germline match the mouse. Read data end 1 residue before the CDR3 end; the end is taken from the germline J gene. This sample includes further DNA sequences coding for the same CDR3. V usage is TRBV13-3 and J usage is TRBJ2-3, with 11 bases identical to TRBD1. J lost 1 base, V lost 5 bases, and 0 bases had no gene match. Germline V gene lookup returns CDR1 NNHDY and CDR2 SYVADS. The CDR3 is made up of 14 amino acids. The part of the CDR3 DNA that was read is TGTGCCAGCAGGGACAGGGGGCGTGCAGAAACGCTGTAT. Translating it yields CASRDRGRAETLY. The CDR3 as a whole reads CASRDRGRAETLYF.

Worth noting for this clone: Mouse gene names apply. The read comes to an end 1 residue before the CDR3 does, leaving the germline J gene to fill in the end. V usage is TRBV31 and J usage is TRBJ2-5; perhaps TRBD2 as D (6 bases). V lost 0 bases to trimming and J lost 4 bases, with 11 bases between them. Germline values: CDR1 GKSSPN, CDR2 SITVG. The CDR3 is made up of 14 amino acids. CDR3: CAWSLGWGKDTQYF. The DNA read from the CDR3 is TGTGCCTGGAGTCTGGGCTGGGGCAAAGACACCCAGTAC.

About this clone itself: Genes and germline are mouse. CDR3 bases read: TGTGCCTGGAGTCTCCGGGACAGGGATGCAGAAACGCTGTAT. This gives the protein CAWSLRDRDAETLY. From start to end, the CDR3 is CAWSLRDRDAETLYF. The J gene is TRBJ2-3, the V gene TRBV31; TRBD1 matches at 9 bases. The CDR3 end is not reached by the read, which stops 1 residue before it; the germline J gene fills it in. J was trimmed by 2 bases and V by 0 bases; bases with no gene match: 3. CDR1 is GKSSPN and CDR2 is SITVG in the germline V gene. This CDR3 is 15 amino acids long. The full variable domain, rest sourced from reference TRBV31 and TRBJ2-3, is AQTIHQWPVAEIKAVGSPLSLGCTIKGKSSPNLYWYWQATGGTLQQLFYSITVGQVESVVQLNLSASRPKDDQFILSTEKLLLSHSGFYLCAWSLRDRDAETLYFGSGTRLTVL.

This clone appeared once. Genes and germline come from the mouse. The sequence runs out 1 residue before the end of the CDR3; the remainder is reconstructed from the germline J gene. The gene calls are TRBV17 and TRBJ2-1, with 9 positions matching TRBD2. Germline values: CDR1 MNHDT, CDR2 YYDKIL. This CDR3 contains 15 residues. Trimming cost V 1 base and J 6 bases; bases outside gene matches: 4. The DNA read from the CDR3 is TGTGCTAGCAGTAGAGGTAGGACTGGGGTTGCTGAGCAGTTC. Translation gives CASSRGRTGVAEQF. The full CDR3 protein is CASSRGRTGVAEQFF.

In regard to this clone: Gene names are mouse gene names. The read halts 1 residue ahead of the CDR3 end, with the missing end drawn from the germline J gene. This chain uses TRBV29 with TRBJ1-4; 9 bases line up with TRBD1. CDR1 MSHET and CDR2 SYDVDS come from the germline V gene. V shed 6 bases and J 4 bases; nucleotides not matched to a gene: 6. The CDR3 consists of 15 residues. The covered CDR3 bases are TGTGCTAGCAGCCCCGGGACAGGGATCAACGAAAGATTATTT. Amino acids: CASSPGTGINERLF. The full CDR3 protein is CASSPGTGINERLFF.

Of note for this clone: All gene names here are mouse names. The read is 1 residue too short to cover the CDR3 end, so that end is filled in from the germline J gene. The chain carries TRBV13-3 and TRBJ1-6; weak D call: TRBD1 (5 bases). TRBJ1-6 belongs to the ORF category, with a function that is uncertain. Deletions cut 3 bases from V and 4 bases from J, with 5 bases between. The CDR3 runs 13 residues. The germline V gene has CDR1 NNHDY and CDR2 SYVADS. The sequenced part of the CDR3 DNA is TGTGCCAGCAGTGGACAGTATAATTCGCCCCTCTAC. This translates into CASSGQYNSPLY. The entire CDR3 protein is CASSGQYNSPLYF.

A remark on this clone: Genes here carry mouse names. Coverage ceases 1 residue before the CDR3 finishes, and the germline J gene fills in the end. The V call is TRBV13-2, the J call TRBJ2-1, with D perhaps assigned TRBD1 or TRBD2 (5 bases each). The CDR3 totals 15 residues. V was pared by 0 bases and J by 7 bases, with 14 bases between. From germline, CDR1 is NNHNN and CDR2 SYGAGS (reference sequence). CDR3 DNA, as far as it was read: TGTGCCAGCGGTGATGCAGGCGGGGGATGGGCTGAGCAGTTC. Translating gives CASGDAGGGWAEQF. The entire CDR3 protein is CASGDAGGGWAEQFF.

Comment on this clone: Gene names and germline match the mouse. The CDR3 end falls 1 residue outside the read, so it is completed with the germline J gene. This rearrangement joins TRBV31 to TRBJ1-1, with 7 bases that match TRBD1. V was clipped by 0 bases and J by 4 bases; unmatched bases: 2. Germline-derived CDR1 and CDR2 are GKSSPN and SITVG. The CDR3 length is 13 residues. CDR3 residues: CAWSLGQITEVFF. The sequenced CDR3 bases are TGTGCCTGGAGTCTGGGACAGATCACAGAAGTCTTC.

This clone has just a few counts. Gene names follow the mouse nomenclature. From the germline J gene comes the end of the CDR3, since the read stops 1 residue before it. The same CDR3 is also encoded by other DNA sequences in this sample. V and J are TRBV3 and TRBJ2-7; 7 bases map to TRBD1. CDR1 is SNHLY and CDR2 is FYNGKV in the germline V gene (reference sequence). The CDR3 sequence is 14 residues long. The trim removed 5 bases at V and 2 bases at J, leaving 6 bases unmatched. CDR3 bases read: TGTGCCAGCAGCCTCCGGGACAGAGCCTATGAACAGTAC. Its translation: CASSLRDRAYEQY. Given in full, the CDR3 is CASSLRDRAYEQYF.

A few counts support this clone. Germline and genes: mouse. Read data end 1 residue before the CDR3 end; the end is taken from the germline J gene. V is TRBV5 and J is TRBJ2-7; 7 bases align to TRBD1. This CDR3 contains 13 residues. Losses at the gene ends were 4 bases for V and 7 bases for J; bases not matched to a gene: 7. Per the germline V gene, CDR1 is LGHNA and CDR2 is YNLKQL (reference sequence). The sequenced CDR3 bases are TGTGCCAGCAGCCCAGACAGGGTTGGGGAACAGTAC. Translating gives CASSPDRVGEQY. The full CDR3 is CASSPDRVGEQYF.